This TCR beta chain was recorded in a study of T cell changes during pregnancy in multiple sclerosis. Data came from immunoSEQ multiplex PCR; TCRdb stores just in-frame clones and leaves some out. The profile covers around 110,000 clones, with 85% to 95% appearing a single time and just under 0.8% taken by the ten largest. The receptor comes from a female donor in good health, enrolled as a control in a pregnancy study. This specimen was peripheral blood, taken in the third trimester of pregnancy.

For the CDR3, the DNA is TGTGCCAGCTCACCGCTCGAACAACTAGCGGGGGCCTGGGAGACCCAGTACTTC. Its translation is CASSPLEQLAGAWETQYF. The chain carries TRBV18 and TRBJ2-5; 11 bases line up with TRBD2. V gave up 3 bases and J gave up 5 bases; unmatched junction bases: 14. The CDR3 runs 18 residues. Germline lookup yields CDR1 KGHSH and CDR2 LQKENI.